Described below is a single T cell receptor beta chain sequence and its context. It lacks a known antigen. The record has no base qualities; no much larger clone is one base away. Inclusive of the bounding cysteine and phenylalanine, the CDR3 is 14 residues long. Only CDR3 DNA is held: 42 bases, read in frame from base 1. The germline V gene gives CDR1 as SGHDT and CDR2 as YYEEEE. V was cut back by 2 bases and J by 8 bases, leaving a gap of 13 bases between them. The data derive from a study of blood T cell repertoires in COVID-19 (dated by TCRdb to 2020 to 2021). As for the study more broadly: Collaborator samples came from the United States, Italy and Spain and covered acute and convalescent phases of COVID-19. The prospective study material was composed of cDNA or gDNA derived from T cells, B-cell-depleted T cells, or PBMCs. The dataset comprised deeply sampled blood TCRbeta repertoires from subjects exposed to, actively infected with, or recovered from COVID-19. The repertoires were released in a freely available public database intended as a resource for research on the immune response to SARS-CoV-2. Where available, HLA class I and class II types were obtained from metadata supplied by the sample provider rather than from assay-based typing. Samples were obtained from the ongoing ImmuneRACE study (first 160 participants) and from 1,254 subjects provided by 6 global collaborators. A de-identified subject ID, COVID-19 status, age in years and sex were almost always included in the sample metadata.

TCRbeta CDR3 regions were amplified from genomic DNA using the immunoSEQ Assay, a bias-controlled multiplex PCR. Per the original workflow: Within the assay, amplification of reference gene primers was used to estimate how many nucleated cells each sample contained. Sequence reads were collapsed and filtered to measure the absolute abundance of every unique TCRbeta CDR3 rearrangement. Productive Simpson clonality was computed per sample as the square root of Simpson's diversity index over productive rearrangements. In its TCRdb copy, this immuneACCESS table keeps in-frame sequences only and misses some clones. Where compared with another copy, unresolved V genes explain less than half of these, and the others have no known cause. Clone size and V and J calls were adopted from that table, with D and trimming inferred from the DNA. The sample table records more than 450,000 clones; 75% to 90% of these occur just once. Roughly 0.7% of the sample rests with the top ten.

What the work shows at the level of the full study, not this receptor alone: Clinical and demographic metadata were provided uncurated, with the amount varying by source and participant.

In the prospective study, participants were about 18 to 95 years old, resided in about two dozen geographic areas of the United States, and were enrolled through a virtual design. In the prospective study, participants were assigned to cohorts based on the clinical history participants reported in a screening survey and a study questionnaire. ImmuneRACE Cohort 3 recovered participants were defined by two consecutive negative NP/OP PCR tests, healthcare professional clearance, or symptom resolution. Each participant in the prospective study had whole blood, serum and a nasopharyngeal or oropharyngeal swab collected by mobile phlebotomists. Additional blood draws and questionnaires over an approximately 2-month period could optionally be provided by prospective study participants. Before DNA extraction, prospective study blood samples were shipped either frozen or at room temperature.

This receptor was taken from a woman under 30 who had recovered from COVID-19. Recombination linked TRBV5-6 to TRBJ1-4; the D region possibly corresponds to TRBD1 (5 bases align). Sequences were obtained from PBMCs or T cells enriched from blood (not recorded which). The DNA sequence reads TGTGCCAGCAGCTTAAATACAGGTAGAGAAAAACTGTTTTTT. The translation is CASSLNTGREKLFF.